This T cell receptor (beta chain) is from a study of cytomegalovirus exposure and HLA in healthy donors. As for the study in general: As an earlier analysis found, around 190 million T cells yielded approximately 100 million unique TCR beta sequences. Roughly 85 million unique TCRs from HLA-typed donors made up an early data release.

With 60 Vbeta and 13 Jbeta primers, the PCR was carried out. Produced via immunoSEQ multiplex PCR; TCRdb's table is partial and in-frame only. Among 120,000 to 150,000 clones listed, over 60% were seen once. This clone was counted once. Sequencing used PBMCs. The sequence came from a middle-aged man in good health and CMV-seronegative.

The CDR3 DNA reads as TGTGCCAGCTCACTCGCCGGGACAGGGGGCTGGAATGAGCAGTTCTTC. Encoded protein: CASSLAGTGGWNEQFF. This sequence joins TRBV18 and TRBJ2-1; 12 bases align to TRBD1. Trimming at V came to 4 bases and at J to 7 bases, leaving 8 bases not matched to a gene. The germline gives CDR1 KGHSH, CDR2 LQKENI. There are 16 residues in the CDR3.